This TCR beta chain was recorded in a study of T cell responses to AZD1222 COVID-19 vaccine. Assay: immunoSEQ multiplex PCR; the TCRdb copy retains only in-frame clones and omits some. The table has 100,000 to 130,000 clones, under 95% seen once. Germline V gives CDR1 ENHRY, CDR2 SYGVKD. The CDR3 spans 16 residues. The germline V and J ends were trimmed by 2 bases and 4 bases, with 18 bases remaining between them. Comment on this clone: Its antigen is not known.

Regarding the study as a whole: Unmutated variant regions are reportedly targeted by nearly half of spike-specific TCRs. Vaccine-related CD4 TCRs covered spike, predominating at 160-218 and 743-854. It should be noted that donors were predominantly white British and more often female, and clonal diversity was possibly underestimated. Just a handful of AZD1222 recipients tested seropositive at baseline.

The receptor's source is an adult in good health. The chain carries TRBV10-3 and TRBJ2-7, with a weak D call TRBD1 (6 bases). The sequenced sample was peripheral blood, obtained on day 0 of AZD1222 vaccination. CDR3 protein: CAISEPGQSSKYEQYF. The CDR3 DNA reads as TGTGCCATCAGTGAGCCAGGACAGAGTTCCAAGTACGAGCAGTACTTC.